The sequence of this TCR beta chain was determined in a study of T cells expressing NK-cell markers. There are 11 residues in the CDR3. Using the 5' RACE reads, TCRdb records one entry per CDR3 protein without DNA. The data show 500,000 to 700,000 distinct CDR3 sequences, and the top ten clones hold 3% to 4.5%. Sequencing was carried out using blood T cells: a sorted CD56 or NKG2C T cell subset, CD4+ or CD8+ T cells, or bulk PBMC T cells (not recorded which). J is TRBJ2-1 and V is TRBV12-3 or TRBV12-4. This TCR derives from a man aged 18 to 29 in good health. CDR3 region: CASSLDAEQFF.